This T cell receptor (beta chain) comes out of a study of T cells in Graves' hyperthyroidism and ophthalmopathy. Trimming cost V 0 bases and J 3 bases, with 10 bases left between them. The CDR3 contains 14 residues. Germline loops: CDR1 SGHRS, CDR2 YFSETQ. Study-level points and caveats: The majority of expanded thyroid clonotypes above 0.001 also appeared in blood.

A patient was excluded if there was uncontrolled infection, other autoimmune disease, pregnancy or lactation. RNA transcripts were the template for amplifying TCR beta CDR3 regions. First-round RT-PCR with HTBI primers amplified the TCR CDR3 region. TCRdb analysed the multiplex PCR reads with MiXCR anew, one entry per CDR3 protein. The table records 370,000 or so distinct CDR3 sequences, roughly 14% of them present only once. In regard to this clonotype: Its antigen is as yet unknown. A much larger clone is a single base away; this may be a read error.

This receptor was taken from a woman younger than 30 with Graves' hyperthyroidism that later progressed to Graves' ophthalmopathy. The sequencing sample was made of blood. This chain joins TRBV5-1 and TRBJ2-7; weak D call: TRBD2 (5 bases). The CDR3 coding sequence is TGCGCCAGCAGCTTGGACTCTGACTACTACGAGCAGTACTTC. It encodes CASSLDSDYYEQYF.